The rows below give T cell receptor beta chains drawn from one sample of a study of blood T cell repertoires in COVID-19. Profiling relied on immunoSEQ multiplex PCR, and the TCRdb table lists in-frame clones only, not all of them. The repertoire has about 250,000 clones, around four fifths of them found once; the top ten carry around 6.8%. Material: peripheral blood. All receptors derive from a woman aged 60-70 years with active or convalescent COVID-19. CDR3s include the opening cysteine and the closing phenylalanine or tryptophan. D genes are given only for firm matches.

J gene: TRBJ2-2
D gene: TRBD1
V gene: TRBV10-1
CDR3 protein: CASSEPGQGAGTGELFF

J gene: TRBJ1-1
D gene: TRBD1
V gene: TRBV6-5
CDR3 protein: CASRPGGMYTEAFF

J gene: TRBJ2-1
D gene: TRBD2
V gene: TRBV7-2
CDR3 protein: CASSLAAGGFNEQFF

J gene: TRBJ1-4
D gene: .
V gene: TRBV6-5
CDR3 protein: CASSKQGDDEKLFF

J gene: TRBJ2-3
D gene: TRBD2
V gene: TRBV3-1/TRBV3-2
CDR3 protein: CASSPGTSGDTDTQYF

J gene: TRBJ1-5
D gene: .
V gene: TRBV6-1
CDR3 protein: CASSELQGVGQPQHF

J gene: TRBJ1-2
D gene: .
V gene: TRBV2
CDR3 protein: CASNLTPGYYGYTF

J gene: TRBJ2-1
D gene: .
V gene: TRBV9
CDR3 protein: CASSTTNEQFF

J gene: TRBJ2-2
D gene: TRBD2
V gene: TRBV6-5
CDR3 protein: CASSIGLGTGELFF

J gene: TRBJ2-1
D gene: .
V gene: TRBV7-9
CDR3 protein: CASSLGRLSSYNEQFF

J gene: TRBJ2-3
D gene: TRBD1
V gene: TRBV15
CDR3 protein: CATSTGTGQTDTQYF

J gene: TRBJ2-3
D gene: .
V gene: TRBV5-1
CDR3 protein: CASSLVHSTDTQYF

J gene: TRBJ1-4
D gene: TRBD1
V gene: TRBV7-9
CDR3 protein: CASSSPGTGTDTNEKLFF

J gene: TRBJ2-6
D gene: TRBD1
V gene: TRBV13
CDR3 protein: CASSEGGGANVLTF

J gene: TRBJ2-3
D gene: .
V gene: TRBV18
CDR3 protein: CASSPSHTDTQYF

J gene: TRBJ1-4
D gene: TRBD1
V gene: TRBV6-5
CDR3 protein: CASSRPGTGKEKLFF

J gene: TRBJ2-5
D gene: .
V gene: TRBV28
CDR3 protein: CASSFGGRVSETQYF

J gene: TRBJ1-2
D gene: TRBD1
V gene: TRBV9
CDR3 protein: CASSYRDSNYGYTF

J gene: TRBJ2-2
D gene: .
V gene: TRBV7-9
CDR3 protein: CASSSTNTGELFF

J gene: TRBJ1-1
D gene: TRBD1
V gene: TRBV18
CDR3 protein: CASSQDRGTAFF

J gene: TRBJ1-2
D gene: .
V gene: TRBV5-1
CDR3 protein: CASSLGAVSHGYTF

J gene: TRBJ1-2
D gene: TRBD1
V gene: TRBV9
CDR3 protein: CASGRDRGIYGYTF

J gene: TRBJ2-3
D gene: TRBD2
V gene: TRBV10-3
CDR3 protein: CAISGGSGSTDTQYF

J gene: TRBJ2-7
D gene: .
V gene: TRBV30
CDR3 protein: CAWSVRASLIEQYF

J gene: TRBJ2-4
D gene: TRBD2
V gene: TRBV18
CDR3 protein: CASSPLTSGGENIQYF

J gene: TRBJ2-1
D gene: TRBD2
V gene: TRBV5-1
CDR3 protein: CASSLSGRTYNEQFF

J gene: TRBJ2-1
D gene: .
V gene: TRBV15
CDR3 protein: CATSRDWRGTLSYNEQFF

J gene: TRBJ2-6
D gene: .
V gene: TRBV14
CDR3 protein: CASSLTRSGANVLTF

J gene: TRBJ1-2
D gene: .
V gene: TRBV3-1/TRBV3-2
CDR3 protein: CASSQEGSGARRYGYTF

J gene: TRBJ2-4
D gene: TRBD1
V gene: TRBV4-1
CDR3 protein: CASSQVSGGFIAKNIQYF

J gene: TRBJ1-2
D gene: TRBD1
V gene: TRBV2
CDR3 protein: CASIGTGGYGYTF

J gene: TRBJ1-6
D gene: .
V gene: TRBV4-1
CDR3 protein: CASSQDTKLYNSPLHF

J gene: TRBJ2-7
D gene: .
V gene: TRBV11-3
CDR3 protein: CASSPSPGVELYEQYF

J gene: TRBJ2-7
D gene: TRBD1
V gene: TRBV27
CDR3 protein: CASGVTGVFPYEQYF

J gene: TRBJ2-7
D gene: TRBD2
V gene: TRBV10-2
CDR3 protein: CASRGLAGGLYEQYF

J gene: TRBJ1-1
D gene: TRBD1
V gene: TRBV2
CDR3 protein: CASRQDRGGGDTEAFF

J gene: TRBJ2-7
D gene: TRBD1
V gene: TRBV27
CDR3 protein: CASSSLGTASYEQYF

J gene: TRBJ1-6
D gene: .
V gene: TRBV4-1
CDR3 protein: CASSPNRVRGSPLHF

J gene: TRBJ2-1
D gene: TRBD2
V gene: TRBV9
CDR3 protein: CASSAGRTSGRTHNEQFF

J gene: TRBJ2-5
D gene: .
V gene: TRBV5-5
CDR3 protein: CASSLVSTETQYF

J gene: TRBJ2-3
D gene: TRBD2
V gene: TRBV19
CDR3 protein: CASGTSGSFGTDTQYF

J gene: TRBJ2-5
D gene: TRBD1
V gene: TRBV9
CDR3 protein: CASTLDRGLGETQYF

J gene: TRBJ1-1
D gene: .
V gene: TRBV7-9
CDR3 protein: CASSLYGGTEAFF

J gene: TRBJ2-5
D gene: TRBD2
V gene: TRBV15
CDR3 protein: CATTTGLAPTHLRPETQYF

J gene: TRBJ2-2
D gene: TRBD1
V gene: TRBV2
CDR3 protein: CATVVPGQGTNTGELFF

J gene: TRBJ2-1
D gene: TRBD1
V gene: TRBV14
CDR3 protein: CASSRTGGAGRNEQFF

J gene: TRBJ1-2
D gene: TRBD1
V gene: TRBV10-3
CDR3 protein: CAISTGTDTLYGYTF

J gene: TRBJ2-7
D gene: .
V gene: TRBV11-2
CDR3 protein: CASSLAYEQYF

J gene: TRBJ1-4
D gene: TRBD1
V gene: TRBV6-5
CDR3 protein: CASSTGQGREKLFF

J gene: TRBJ1-6
D gene: TRBD1
V gene: TRBV6-2/TRBV6-3
CDR3 protein: CASIPGQGFLTRGPLHF

J gene: TRBJ1-5
D gene: TRBD1
V gene: TRBV27
CDR3 protein: CASSPSDRWNQPQHF

J gene: TRBJ1-1
D gene: TRBD1
V gene: TRBV5-4
CDR3 protein: CASSPGQGAGNTEAFF

J gene: TRBJ2-2
D gene: TRBD2
V gene: TRBV7-6
CDR3 protein: CASSLAAGMAGELFF

J gene: TRBJ2-2
D gene: .
V gene: TRBV6-4
CDR3 protein: CASSESGVDTGELFF

J gene: TRBJ1-6
D gene: TRBD1
V gene: TRBV25-1
CDR3 protein: CASSRDSNSPLHF